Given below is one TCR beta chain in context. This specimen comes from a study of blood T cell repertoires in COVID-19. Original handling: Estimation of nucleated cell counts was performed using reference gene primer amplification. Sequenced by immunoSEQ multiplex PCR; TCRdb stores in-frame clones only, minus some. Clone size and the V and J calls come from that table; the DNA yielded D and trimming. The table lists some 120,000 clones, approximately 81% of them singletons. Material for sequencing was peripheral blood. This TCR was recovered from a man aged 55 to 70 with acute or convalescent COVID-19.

The CDR3 protein is CSVHKLAASTDTQYF. CDR3 in DNA: TGCAGCGTCCATAAACTAGCCGCTAGCACAGATACGCAGTATTTT. This chain links TRBV29-1 with TRBJ2-3, with a possible D match to TRBD2 (6 bases). The germline gives CDR1 SQVTM, CDR2 ANQGSEA. Trimming left V 6 bases short and J 0 bases short, with 16 bases between. The CDR3 spans 15 residues.